This TCR beta chain was recorded in a study of CD4 T cells in relation to SARS-CoV-2 and coronaviruses. Overall study context: TCR beta CDR3s were sequenced after 10-day antigen culture of PBMCs. Overall study results and limits: About 65% of donors had memory CD4+ clonotypes crossrecognizing SARS-CoV-2 and common cold coronavirus spike. Monoreactive clones expanded significantly more to SARS-CoV-2 than crossreactive clones did.

The unexposed donors gave CD4+ T cells in 2011-2018, prior to COVID-19. After nine to ten days of culture, CD4+ T cells were isolated. Unexposed-donor CD4+ T cells were probed with SARS-CoV-2 S/N and four cold-coronavirus spikes, cells permitting. Notes on this clone: Its antigen is unknown.

The V segment lost 4 bases and the J segment 1 base; nucleotides outside the gene matches: 11. The CDR3 is 17 amino acids. Germline V gene sequence: CDR1 SGHRS, CDR2 YFSETQ. Some clones are missing from TCRdb's copy, which holds only in-frame ones; the method was immunoSEQ multiplex PCR. Of over 20,000 clones in the sample, 75% were seen once. Sequencing was done on a sample of CD4+ T cells from PBMCs, cultured in vitro. The chain combines TRBV5-1 with TRBJ2-5; 9 nucleotides align to TRBD2. This receptor was taken from a human donor in good health. The CDR3 DNA sequence: TGCGCCAGCAGCCCCACGGGGGGACTAGCCCTCCAAGAGACCCAGTACTTC. This codes for CASSPTGGLALQETQYF.